The source of this T cell receptor (beta chain) is a study of cytomegalovirus exposure and HLA in healthy donors. Study results and caveats: Sequencing had likely introduced a cluster of highly shared sequence variants as an artifact. Being productive about 87% or about 30% of the time was typical of most TCR beta V segments in an earlier analysis.

It was with 60 Vbeta and 13 Jbeta primers that the PCR ran. Assay: immunoSEQ multiplex PCR; the TCRdb copy retains only in-frame clones and omits some. The data contain some 170,000 clones, about four fifths of them singletons. Concerning this clone: The antigen remains undetermined.

V dropped 0 bases and J dropped 1 base, with 11 bases sitting between them. Germline V lookup: CDR1 SGDLS, CDR2 YYNGEE. The CDR3 spans 16 residues. Sequencing input: PBMCs. The chain combines TRBV9 with TRBJ1-3, with D possibly matching TRBD1 (5 bases). This clonotype was obtained from a man aged 45 to 65 in good health and CMV-seropositive. The CDR3: CASSVAPRTSGNTIYF. Here the CDR3 DNA reads TGTGCCAGCAGCGTAGCCCCCAGGACATCTGGAAACACCATATATTTT.